These T cell receptor beta chains were read from a single sample in a study of shared clonotypes between healthy human individuals. Only in-frame clones appear in the TCRdb table, and some are missing; sequencing was by immunoSEQ multiplex PCR. The sample includes approximately 2.1 million clones, 93% seen only once; the top ten take about 0.37%. The sample comprised naive CD4+ T cells from PBMCs. These receptors all stem from a man between 18 and 29 years old in good health. Some clones in this sample may be carry-over from other donors' samples. The CDR3 runs from the conserved cysteine through the conserved F or W. A D gene is named only where the DNA matches it firmly. Some rows have no size entry. The others give once, few or many, or a class for an expanded clone.

>NA|NA|TRBV5-4|TRBJ2-7
CASSLLGPYEQYF
TGTGCCAGCAGCTTGTTAGGACCCTACGAGCAGTACTTC
>NA|NA|TRBV10-3|TRBJ1-1
CAIRRGATEAFF
TGTGCCATCAGACGAGGGGCTACTGAAGCTTTCTTT
>TRBD1|NA|TRBV28|TRBJ1-1
CASSLPRTGGVAFF
TGTGCCAGCAGTCTCCCCCGGACAGGGGGCGTCGCTTTCTTT
>TRBD1|NA|TRBV7-6|TRBJ2-7
CASSLVPGQTYEQYF
TGTGCCAGCAGCTTAGTCCCGGGACAGACCTACGAGCAGTACTTC
>NA|NA|TRBV4-2|TRBJ2-7
CASSQAVAPSSYEQYF
TGTGCCAGCAGCCAAGCTGTAGCGCCGAGCTCCTACGAGCAGTACTTC
>TRBD1|NA|TRBV11-2|TRBJ2-7
CASSPGQGAASGAYEQYF
TGTGCCAGCAGCCCCGGACAGGGGGCGGCGAGCGGAGCCTACGAGCAGTACTTC
>NA|NA|TRBV19|TRBJ1-5
CASSIGRGRPQPQHF
TGTGCCAGTAGTATAGGGCGGGGACGTCCGCAGCCCCAGCATTTT
>NA|NA|TRBV4-1|TRBJ2-5
CASSPLTTGVQETQYF
TGCGCCAGCAGCCCTCTTACAACAGGTGTCCAAGAGACCCAGTACTTC
>TRBD1|NA|TRBV5-1|TRBJ2-2
CASSDRGITGELFF
TGCGCCAGCAGTGACAGGGGGATCACCGGGGAGCTGTTTTTT
>TRBD1|NA|TRBV28|TRBJ2-7
CASGGTGRDSYEQYF
TGTGCCAGCGGGGGGACAGGGAGGGACTCCTACGAGCAGTACTTC
>TRBD2|NA|TRBV7-3|TRBJ2-1
CASSLYRLADNEQFF
TGTGCCAGCAGCTTATACCGTCTAGCGGACAATGAGCAGTTCTTC
>TRBD2|NA|TRBV2|TRBJ2-3
CASSVNLAGLGDTQYF
TGTGCCAGCAGTGTGAACCTAGCGGGATTGGGAGATACGCAGTATTTT
>NA|NA|TRBV28|TRBJ1-1
CASSLFGLNTEAFF
TGTGCCAGCAGTTTGTTCGGTTTGAACACTGAAGCTTTCTTT
>NA|NA|TRBV2|TRBJ1-5
CASSEGGYGNQPQHF
TGTGCCAGCAGTGAGGGCGGATACGGCAATCAGCCCCAGCATTTT
>NA|once|TRBV5-6|TRBJ1-2
CASSLDRVYGYTF
TGTGCCAGCAGCTTGGACAGGGTCTATGGCTACACCTTC
>NA|NA|TRBV10-2|TRBJ1-1
CASSQPWGTTEAFF
TGCGCCAGCAGTCAGCCCTGGGGAACAACTGAAGCTTTCTTT
>NA|few|TRBV14|TRBJ1-4
CASSLLQGSTNEKLFF
TGTGCCAGCAGCCTTCTACAGGGCTCAACTAATGAAAAACTGTTTTTT
>NA|NA|TRBV19|TRBJ2-7
CASSIVSTDEQYF
TGTGCCAGTAGTATAGTATCTACGGACGAGCAGTACTTC
>NA|NA|TRBV27|TRBJ1-2
CASSSRAPGHGYTF
TGTGCCAGCAGTTCGCGGGCGCCGGGCCATGGCTACACCTTC
>NA|NA|TRBV11-2|TRBJ2-7
CASSLAGGRSYEQYF
TGTGCCAGCAGCTTAGCGGGCGGGCGCTCCTACGAGCAGTACTTC
>NA|NA|TRBV7-9|TRBJ2-2
CAPSLGENTGELFF
TGTGCACCCAGCTTAGGAGAGAACACCGGGGAGCTGTTTTTT
>TRBD1|NA|TRBV11-3|TRBJ2-7
CASSSGQSYEQYF
TGTGCCAGCAGCTCGGGACAGTCTTACGAGCAGTACTTC
>TRBD1|once|TRBV5-1|TRBJ1-1
CASSLGQGETEAFF
TGCGCCAGCAGCTTGGGACAGGGGGAAACTGAAGCTTTCTTT
>TRBD2|NA|TRBV4-1|TRBJ2-5
CASSQVLSGREKETQYF
TGCGCCAGCAGCCAAGTTCTTTCCGGGAGGGAAAAAGAGACCCAGTACTTC
>NA|NA|TRBV9|TRBJ1-3
CASSVYSSGNTIYF
TGTGCCAGCAGCGTCTACTCATCAGGAAACACCATATATTTT
>NA|NA|TRBV19|TRBJ1-2
CASALRGGNYGYTF
TGTGCCAGTGCCCTGAGGGGGGGCAACTATGGCTACACCTTC
>TRBD2|NA|TRBV5-6|TRBJ2-1
CASSPGLAGVYNEQFF
TGTGCCAGCAGCCCGGGACTAGCGGGAGTATACAATGAGCAGTTCTTC
>TRBD2|NA|TRBV7-9|TRBJ2-2
CASSPPRGGPGTGELFF
TGTGCCAGCAGCCCCCCCCGCGGGGGACCGGGCACCGGGGAGCTGTTTTTT
>TRBD2|NA|TRBV9|TRBJ2-1
CASSAGLALVEQFF
TGTGCCAGCAGCGCGGGACTAGCCCTCGTGGAGCAGTTCTTC
>NA|NA|TRBV15|TRBJ1-3
CATSRDEGSGNTIYF
TGTGCCACCAGCAGAGATGAGGGGTCGGGAAACACCATATATTTT
>TRBD1|NA|TRBV4-1|TRBJ1-5
CASSQQQGNQPQHF
TGCGCCAGCAGCCAACAACAGGGGAATCAGCCCCAGCATTTT
>NA|NA|TRBV30|TRBJ2-5
CAWSLNSLQETQYF
TGTGCCTGGAGCCTAAACAGTCTCCAAGAGACCCAGTACTTC
>TRBD2|NA|TRBV30|TRBJ2-4
CAWSVPAGVYIQYF
TGTGCCTGGAGTGTACCAGCGGGAGTATACATTCAGTACTTC
>NA|NA|TRBV30|TRBJ1-1
CAWTGMGTEAFF
TGTGCCTGGACAGGGATGGGCACTGAAGCTTTCTTT
>NA|NA|TRBV5-1|TRBJ1-1
CASSSIPTEAFF
TGCGCCAGCAGCTCTATTCCGACTGAAGCTTTCTTT
>NA|NA|TRBV6-1|TRBJ2-7
CASSGGSIGEQYF
TGTGCCAGCAGTGGAGGGAGTATCGGCGAGCAGTACTTC
>NA|NA|TRBV11-2|TRBJ2-7
CASSFSEQAYEQYF
TGTGCCAGCAGCTTCTCAGAGCAGGCATACGAGCAGTACTTC
>NA|NA|TRBV5-1|TRBJ1-1
CASKDPGELGEAFF
TGCGCCAGCAAGGACCCCGGGGAACTTGGTGAAGCTTTCTTT
>TRBD2|NA|TRBV5-1|TRBJ2-5
CASSFRLAGGPGGQETQYF
TGCGCCAGCAGCTTCAGACTAGCGGGAGGGCCAGGGGGTCAAGAGACCCAGTACTTC
>TRBD1|once|TRBV28|TRBJ1-5
CASSLLRQGGSQPQHF
TGTGCCAGCAGTTTACTCCGCCAGGGGGGGAGTCAGCCCCAGCATTTT
>NA|NA|TRBV28|TRBJ1-4
CASSDRTGTNEKLFF
TGTGCCAGCAGCGACCGGACCGGTACTAATGAAAAACTGTTTTTT
>TRBD2|NA|TRBV6-6|TRBJ2-7
CASSYLVAGYEQYF
TGTGCCAGCAGTTACTTAGTAGCGGGATACGAGCAGTACTTC
>TRBD2|NA|TRBV7-3|TRBJ2-3
CASSPRAGDRTDTQYF
TGTGCCAGCAGCCCCCGCGCGGGGGATAGGACAGATACGCAGTATTTT
>TRBD1|NA|TRBV28|TRBJ1-2
CASRPGQGYGYTF
TGTGCCAGCAGACCGGGACAGGGCTATGGCTACACCTTC
>NA|NA|TRBV29-1|TRBJ1-1
CSVGRGATEAFF
TGCAGCGTTGGCAGGGGTGCCACTGAAGCTTTCTTT
>NA|once|TRBV7-2|TRBJ2-2
CASSLGLRANTGELFF
TGTGCCAGCAGCTTAGGCCTTCGTGCGAACACCGGGGAGCTGTTTTTT
>NA|once|TRBV9|TRBJ2-1
CASSVGSGHYNEQFF
TGTGCCAGCAGCGTAGGTAGCGGACACTACAATGAGCAGTTCTTC
>NA|NA|TRBV7-3|TRBJ2-1
CASSLTGNWGGEQFF
TGTGCCAGCAGCTTAACAGGGAATTGGGGCGGTGAGCAGTTCTTC
>NA|NA|TRBV5-1|TRBJ2-5
CASSFSGSRETQYF
TGCGCCAGCAGCTTTTCCGGGAGTAGAGAGACCCAGTACTTC